Reported below is one T cell receptor (beta chain). The antigen is undetermined. Using its own MiXCR run on the reads, TCRdb lists one record per CDR3 protein. Of approximately 190,000 distinct CDR3 sequences listed, about 28% are singletons. These data are taken from a study of T cell repertoires in cytomegalovirus infection. Whole-study context: CMV infection and matching HLA type were both indicated by public TCR beta signatures. General study points: Summed frequency of shared TCR beta families picked out CMV carriers who also had the relevant HLA.

Per the germline V gene, CDR1 is ENHRY and CDR2 is SYGVKD. Trimming stripped 10 bases from V and 1 base from J, with 13 bases between. CDR3 length equals 13 residues. Source material: PBMCs. The receptor's source is a human donor in good health (CMV status not recorded). Some clones in this sample may be carry-over from other donors' samples. This chain links TRBV10-3 with TRBJ1-2, with a tentative D call TRBD1 (6 bases). This CDR3 reads CATTQGYNYGYTF. The CDR3, as DNA: TGTGCCACGACACAGGGATATAACTATGGCTACACCTTC.